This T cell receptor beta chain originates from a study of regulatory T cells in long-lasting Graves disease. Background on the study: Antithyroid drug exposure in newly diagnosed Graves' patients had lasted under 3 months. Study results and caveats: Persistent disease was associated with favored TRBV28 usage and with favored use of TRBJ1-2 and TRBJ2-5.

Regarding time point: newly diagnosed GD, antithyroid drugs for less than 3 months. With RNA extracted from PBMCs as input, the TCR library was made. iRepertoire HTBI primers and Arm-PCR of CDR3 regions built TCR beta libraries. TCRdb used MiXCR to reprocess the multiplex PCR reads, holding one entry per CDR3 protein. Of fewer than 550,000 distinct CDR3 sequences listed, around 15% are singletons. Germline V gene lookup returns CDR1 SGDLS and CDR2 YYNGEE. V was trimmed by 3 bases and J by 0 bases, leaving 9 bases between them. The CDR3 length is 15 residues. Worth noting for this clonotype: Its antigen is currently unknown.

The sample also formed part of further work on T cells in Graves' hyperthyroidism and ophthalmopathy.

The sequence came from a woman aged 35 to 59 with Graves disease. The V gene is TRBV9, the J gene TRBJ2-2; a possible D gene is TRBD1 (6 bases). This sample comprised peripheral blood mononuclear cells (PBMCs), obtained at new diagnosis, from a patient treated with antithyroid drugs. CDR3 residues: CASSDGQTNTGELFF. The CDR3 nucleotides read TGTGCCAGCAGCGATGGACAGACGAACACCGGGGAGCTGTTTTTT.